These 9 T cell receptor beta chains came from one sample sequenced in a study of shared clonotypes between healthy human individuals. CD45RO-negative, CCR7-selected cells formed the naive CD8 fraction, which excluded terminally differentiated effector memory CD45RA+ cells. TCRdb's copy holds only in-frame clones and misses some; the assay was immunoSEQ multiplex PCR. Here the sample spans a few million clones, around 93% being singletons. The material sequenced was naive CD8+ T cells from PBMCs. Source of these receptors: a man younger than 35 in good health. Some clones in this sample may be carry-over from other donors' samples.

This chain connects TRBV4-2 to TRBJ2-7; 9 positions agree with TRBD1. CDR1 is LGHNA, CDR2 YNFKEQ, per germline. The CDR3 runs 16 residues. With V trimmed by 3 bases and J by 3 bases, 9 bases remained unmatched. The CDR3 DNA is TGTGCCAGCAGCCAGGTGGGGGACAGGGTACTCTACGAGCAGTACTTC. Amino acid sequence: CASSQVGDRVLYEQYF.

This chain joins TRBV5-1 and TRBJ1-4; unclear D gene. Germline values: CDR1 SGHRS, CDR2 YFSETQ. The V and J ends lost 7 bases and 8 bases respectively, with 15 bases between them. CDR3 size: 13 residues. In nucleotides, the CDR3 is TGCGCCAGCCGACGTGAGTCGGAAGAAAAACTGTTTTTT. The encoded protein is CASRRESEEKLFF.

V usage is TRBV5-1 and J usage is TRBJ2-6; 7 bases are shared with TRBD1. The germline V gene has CDR1 SGHRS and CDR2 YFSETQ. This CDR3 has 18 amino acids. Trimming cost V 1 base and J 0 bases; bases outside gene matches: 7. CDR3 residues: CASSLIGTANSGANVLTF. DNA for the CDR3: TGCGCCAGCAGCTTGATTGGGACAGCTAACTCTGGGGCCAACGTCCTGACTTTC.

V gene TRBV10-3 combines with J gene TRBJ1-2, with a possible D match to TRBD1 (5 bases). Germline CDR1 is ENHRY and CDR2 is SYGVKD. V lost 2 bases, J lost 8 bases, and 18 bases lay in between. The CDR3 length is 15 residues. The DNA for the CDR3 is TGTGCCATCAGTGAGGGGGACCTGGGGCACGGGGGCTACACCTTC. It codes for CAISEGDLGHGGYTF.

The chain uses TRBV5-8 and TRBJ2-1; TRBD2 matches 11 bases. Trimming cost V 5 bases and J 4 bases; bases outside gene matches: 11. Germline V lookup: CDR1 SGHTS, CDR2 YDEGEE. The length of the CDR3 is 17 residues. The CDR3 DNA reads as TGTGCCAGCAGGATGGGGATGGGACTAGCGGCATACAATGAGCAGTTCTTC. Amino acid sequence: CASRMGMGLAAYNEQFF.

The chain has TRBV28 and TRBJ1-4, with D tentatively TRBD1 (6 bases). Trimming took off 6 bases at V and 0 bases at J, with 17 bases between the two ends. Looked up from germline, CDR1 is MDHEN and CDR2 is SYDVKM. The CDR3 is 17 amino acids. CDR3 sequence: CASRQGQRLATNEKLFF. CDR3 sequence (DNA): TGTGCCAGCAGACAAGGACAGCGGCTCGCAACTAATGAAAAACTGTTTTTT.

This clone was detected once. The chain is built from TRBV28 and TRBJ1-1; D gene uncertain. Germline values: CDR1 MDHEN, CDR2 SYDVKM. The CDR3 consists of 13 residues. V dropped 6 bases and J dropped 0 bases, with 8 bases sitting between them. CDR3 region: CASREGMNTEAFF. CDR3 in DNA: TGTGCCAGCAGAGAGGGCATGAACACTGAAGCTTTCTTT.

This chain links TRBV4-3 with TRBJ1-2, with D possibly TRBD1 on 5 matching bases. This CDR3 has 16 amino acids. Between the trimmed V and J ends, which lost 1 base and 4 bases, there was a span of 16 bases. From germline, CDR1 is LGHNA and CDR2 YSLEER. CDR3 bases: TGCGCCAGCAGCCAAGGCTTCGGGGCCTTCGCCTATGGCTACACCTTC. It specifies CASSQGFGAFAYGYTF.

The J gene is TRBJ2-7, the V gene TRBV9; the D gene is possibly TRBD1 (6 bases). Germline CDR1 reads SGDLS; CDR2 reads YYNGEE. V lost 0 bases and J 3 bases, leaving 13 bases between the germline ends. This CDR3 comprises 15 residues. CDR3 DNA sequence: TGTGCCAGCAGCGTAGCACAGGGATCAAACTACGAGCAGTACTTC. Translating gives CASSVAQGSNYEQYF. Full variable domain (rest looked up from reference TRBV9 and TRBJ2-7): DSGVTQTPKHLITATGQRVTLRCSPRSGDLSVYWYQQSLDQGLQFLIQYYNGEERAKGNILERFSAQQFPDLHSELNLSSLELGDSALYFCASSVAQGSNYEQYFGPGTRLTVT.